Detailed here is one T cell receptor (beta chain). Targeted sequencing depth ranged from 1 in 200,000 to 1 in 1 million T cells. Data came from immunoSEQ multiplex PCR; TCRdb stores just in-frame clones and leaves some out. The sample carries some 98,000 clones, 70% to 85% recorded once. The CDR3 is 14 amino acids. CDR1 SEHNR and CDR2 FQNEAQ come from the germline V gene (reference sequence). V shed 7 bases and J 7 bases; nucleotides not matched to a gene: 12. The entry originates in a study of cytotoxic CD8 clonotypes in ibrutinib-treated CLL. This rearrangement joins TRBV7-9 to TRBJ2-7; 8 nucleotides agree with TRBD1. Sample: PBMCs, taken after 12 months of ibrutinib treatment. The clonotype comes from a human donor with chronic lymphocytic leukemia. The CDR3 DNA is TGTGCCAGCACACCGGGACAGGTATTCGGAGAGCAGTACTTC. Protein sequence: CASTPGQVFGEQYF.